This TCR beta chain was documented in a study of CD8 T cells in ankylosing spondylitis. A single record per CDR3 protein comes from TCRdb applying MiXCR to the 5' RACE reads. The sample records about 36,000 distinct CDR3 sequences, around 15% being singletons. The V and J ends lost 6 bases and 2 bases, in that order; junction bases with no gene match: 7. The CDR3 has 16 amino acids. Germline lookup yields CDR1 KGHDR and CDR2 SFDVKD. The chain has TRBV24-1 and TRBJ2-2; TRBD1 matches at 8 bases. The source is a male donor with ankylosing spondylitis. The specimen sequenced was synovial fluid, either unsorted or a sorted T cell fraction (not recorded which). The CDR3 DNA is TGTGCCACCAGTCCGGTCGGACAGGGAAACACCGGGGAGCTGTTTTTT. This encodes CATSPVGQGNTGELFF.